These 6 T cell receptor beta chains were sequenced from one sample in a study of beta chain features in type 1 diabetes. cDNA synthesis used the whole RNA isolate, giving expressed TCRB sequences. Sequencing used immunoSEQ multiplex PCR; TCRdb keeps in-frame clones, though not all of them. The data hold almost 350,000 clones, with less than 20% observed a single time. Material: naive CD4+ T cells from blood. All receptors derive from a young woman in good health.

The chain links TRBV30 to TRBJ2-5; a possible D gene is TRBD2 (6 bases). The CDR3 totals 12 residues. Germline lookup yields CDR1 GTSNPN and CDR2 SVGIG (reference sequence). V dropped 5 bases and J dropped 9 bases, with 16 bases sitting between them. The CDR3, as DNA: TGTGCCTGGGGCCCCTGGGAGGAGGCCCAGTACTTC. It translates to CAWGPWEEAQYF. The complete variable domain, with remaining parts taken from reference TRBV30 and TRBJ2-5, reads SQTIHQWPATLVQPVGSPLSLECTVEGTSNPNLYWYRQAAGRGLQLLFYSVGIGQISSEVPQNLSASRPQDRQFILSSKKLLLSDSGFYLCAWGPWEEAQYFGPGTRLLVL.

The sample holds a few counts of this clone. This chain links TRBV7-6 with TRBJ2-3; no clear D. The ends were cut back, 1 base at V and 4 bases at J, with 12 bases in the middle. Germline values: CDR1 SGHVS, CDR2 FNYEAQ. The CDR3 spans 15 residues. The CDR3 nucleotides are TGTGCCAGCAGCTTAGATGCGGTCGGATCAGATACGCAGTATTTT. It translates to CASSLDAVGSDTQYF.

CDR3 residues: CASSTLDRVSNTGELFF. The CDR3 nucleotides read TGTGCCAGCAGCACACTGGACAGGGTTTCGAACACCGGGGAGCTGTTTTTT. The V and J genes are TRBV11-1 and TRBJ2-2, with 8 nucleotides matching TRBD1. Germline V gene lookup returns CDR1 SGHAT and CDR2 FQDESV (reference sequence). With 5 bases clipped from V and 0 bases from J, the junction kept 8 bases outside the gene matches. The CDR3 totals 17 residues.

The CDR3 coding sequence is TGTGCCAGCAGTCTCCGGGTTTCGTCCGAGCAGTACTTC. It specifies CASSLRVSSEQYF. The V gene is TRBV6-1, the J gene TRBJ2-7; D call uncertain. CDR3 length: 13 residues. Trimming left V 5 bases short and J 6 bases short, with 14 bases between. CDR1 and CDR2 (germline): MNHNS, SASEGT.

The J gene is TRBJ2-2, the V gene TRBV6-5, with D hard to call. CDR1 is MNHEY and CDR2 is SVGAGI in the germline V gene. V dropped 2 bases and J dropped 4 bases, with 5 bases sitting between them. The CDR3 extends over 13 amino acids. The CDR3 DNA is TGTGCCAGCAGTTACCCAGTCACCGGGGAGCTGTTTTTT. Translated, it gives CASSYPVTGELFF.

This clone came up a few times. The V call is TRBV7-2, the J call TRBJ2-5; 10 nucleotides line up with TRBD1. Trimming took 6 bases from V and 4 from J; bases not matched to a gene: 5. Germline CDR1 is SGHTA and CDR2 is FQGNSA. The CDR3 length is 14 residues. CDR3 in DNA: TGTGCCAGCAGACGGGACAGGGGCCGAGAGACCCAGTACTTC. Encoded protein: CASRRDRGRETQYF.